Listed below are T cell receptor beta chains from one sample, sequenced in a study of cytomegalovirus exposure and HLA in healthy donors. Measured with immunoSEQ multiplex PCR; TCRdb has only the in-frame clones, and not every one. The sample carries 250,000 to 350,000 clones, about 85% recorded once. Sequencing was carried out using PBMCs. All receptors derive from a woman between 25 and 40 years old in good health and CMV-seropositive. Each CDR3 is given with its conserved first and last residue. The D gene is left open where the match is weak. Where a row states a size, it is once, few, many or the class of an expanded clone; other rows omit it.

j_gene: TRBJ1-1
len: 14
d_gene: TRBD1
v_gene: TRBV6-5
abundance: NA
CDR3nt: TGTGCCAGCAAGGGCGACAGGGGGGCCACTGAAGCTTTCTTT
CDR3aa: CASKGDRGATEAFF

j_gene: TRBJ2-3
len: 16
d_gene: NA
v_gene: TRBV18
abundance: few
CDR3nt: TGTGCCAGCTCGCAGCCCCCCGGACGGTCCACAGATACGCAGTATTTT
CDR3aa: CASSQPPGRSTDTQYF

j_gene: TRBJ1-1
len: 16
d_gene: TRBD1
v_gene: TRBV5-1
abundance: few
CDR3nt: TGCGCCAGCAGCTCCGGGACAGGTCGTTCCGTGACTGAAGCTTTCTTT
CDR3aa: CASSSGTGRSVTEAFF

j_gene: TRBJ2-3
len: 13
d_gene: TRBD2
v_gene: TRBV30
abundance: NA
CDR3nt: TGTGCCTATCTAGCGGGCTACGCAGATACGCAGTATTTT
CDR3aa: CAYLAGYADTQYF

j_gene: TRBJ2-5
len: 14
d_gene: NA
v_gene: TRBV9
abundance: NA
CDR3nt: TGTGCCAGCAGCGTAGCTTCCAGCCAAGAGACCCAGTACTTC
CDR3aa: CASSVASSQETQYF

j_gene: TRBJ2-7
len: 13
d_gene: TRBD1
v_gene: TRBV28
abundance: NA
CDR3nt: TGTGCCAGCAGTCTCGGGACAGCCTACGAGCAGTACTTC
CDR3aa: CASSLGTAYEQYF

j_gene: TRBJ2-7
len: 18
d_gene: TRBD1
v_gene: TRBV13
abundance: NA
CDR3nt: TGTGCCAGCAGCTTAATGAGGAGTCGACAGGGTAAATCATACGAGCAGTACTTC
CDR3aa: CASSLMRSRQGKSYEQYF

j_gene: TRBJ2-5
len: 14
d_gene: NA
v_gene: TRBV7-2
abundance: NA
CDR3nt: TGTGCCAGCAGCTTAGCGGCAGTTCAAGAGACCCAGTACTTC
CDR3aa: CASSLAAVQETQYF

j_gene: TRBJ2-7
len: 15
d_gene: TRBD2
v_gene: TRBV11-2
abundance: once
CDR3nt: TGTGCCAGCAGCCCTACTAGCGGGAGGGCCATCGAGCAGTACTTC
CDR3aa: CASSPTSGRAIEQYF

j_gene: TRBJ1-2
len: 13
d_gene: NA
v_gene: TRBV27
abundance: NA
CDR3nt: TGTGCCAGCAGTTCCGGGACACAACGTGGCTACACCTTC
CDR3aa: CASSSGTQRGYTF

j_gene: TRBJ1-5
len: 12
d_gene: NA
v_gene: TRBV27
abundance: NA
CDR3nt: TGTGCCAGCGGGGCCCGCAATCAGCCCCAGCATTTT
CDR3aa: CASGARNQPQHF

j_gene: TRBJ1-1
len: 17
d_gene: NA
v_gene: TRBV1
abundance: NA
CDR3nt: TGCACCAGCAGCCAACCCTCTTCGACCACTAAGGACACTGAAGCTTTCTTT
CDR3aa: CTSSQPSSTTKDTEAFF

j_gene: TRBJ2-1
len: 19
d_gene: TRBD2
v_gene: TRBV28
abundance: NA
CDR3nt: TGTGCCAGCAGCCCGGGACTAGCGGGTCGGCCGAGCTCCTACAATGAGCAGTTCTTC
CDR3aa: CASSPGLAGRPSSYNEQFF

j_gene: TRBJ2-2
len: 15
d_gene: TRBD2
v_gene: TRBV5-1
abundance: NA
CDR3nt: TGCGCCAGCAGCACCGGACTAGCGAACACCGGGGAGCTGTTTTTT
CDR3aa: CASSTGLANTGELFF

j_gene: TRBJ2-7
len: 14
d_gene: TRBD2
v_gene: TRBV5-4
abundance: NA
CDR3nt: TGTGCCAGCAGCTCCGGGACTACCTCCTACGAGCAGTACTTC
CDR3aa: CASSSGTTSYEQYF

j_gene: TRBJ2-6
len: 16
d_gene: NA
v_gene: TRBV15
abundance: NA
CDR3nt: TGTGCCACCAGCAGGGTTGTGGGTTCTGGGGCCAACGTCCTGACTTTC
CDR3aa: CATSRVVGSGANVLTF

j_gene: TRBJ2-1
len: 11
d_gene: TRBD2
v_gene: TRBV5-4
abundance: NA
CDR3nt: TGTGCCAGCAGCGGGACTAGCGAGCAGTTCTTC
CDR3aa: CASSGTSEQFF

j_gene: TRBJ2-7
len: 14
d_gene: TRBD2
v_gene: TRBV27
abundance: NA
CDR3nt: TGTGCCAGCAGTTGGAGCGGGAGGAGAGGCGAGCAGTACTTC
CDR3aa: CASSWSGRRGEQYF

j_gene: TRBJ2-2
len: 15
d_gene: NA
v_gene: TRBV9
abundance: NA
CDR3nt: TGTGCCAGCAGTCTCAGGGGTAGCGGTACCGGGGAGCTGTTTTTT
CDR3aa: CASSLRGSGTGELFF

j_gene: TRBJ2-3
len: 16
d_gene: TRBD2
v_gene: TRBV5-1
abundance: NA
CDR3nt: TGCGCCAGCAGCTGGGGACTAGCGGGAGATACAGATACGCAGTATTTT
CDR3aa: CASSWGLAGDTDTQYF

j_gene: TRBJ2-3
len: 15
d_gene: TRBD1
v_gene: TRBV5-6
abundance: NA
CDR3nt: TGTGCCAGCAGCACCCTAGGACAGGGAGGAGATACGCAGTATTTT
CDR3aa: CASSTLGQGGDTQYF

j_gene: TRBJ1-4
len: 14
d_gene: NA
v_gene: TRBV9
abundance: NA
CDR3nt: TGTGCCAGCAGCGTGGGAGGGGGTAATGAAAAACTGTTTTTT
CDR3aa: CASSVGGGNEKLFF

j_gene: TRBJ1-1
len: 13
d_gene: NA
v_gene: TRBV27
abundance: few
CDR3nt: TGTGCCAGCAGTAGGGGTCAGTCCACTGAAGCTTTCTTT
CDR3aa: CASSRGQSTEAFF

j_gene: TRBJ2-7
len: 16
d_gene: TRBD2
v_gene: TRBV30
abundance: NA
CDR3nt: TGTGCCTGGAGTGGGAGAAGACTAGCGGCATCATACGAGCAGTACTTC
CDR3aa: CAWSGRRLAASYEQYF

j_gene: TRBJ1-4
len: 14
d_gene: NA
v_gene: TRBV6-5
abundance: NA
CDR3nt: TGTGCCAGCAGCTTAACAGGGACTAATGAAAAACTGTTTTTT
CDR3aa: CASSLTGTNEKLFF

j_gene: TRBJ1-5
len: 18
d_gene: NA
v_gene: TRBV4-1
abundance: once
CDR3nt: TGCGCCAGCAGCCAACTAATGGACGTGTGGGATAGCAATCAGCCCCAGCATTTT
CDR3aa: CASSQLMDVWDSNQPQHF

j_gene: TRBJ2-3
len: 17
d_gene: TRBD2
v_gene: TRBV5-1
abundance: NA
CDR3nt: TGCGCCAGCAGCTTTCGAGGGACTAGCGGGAGCACAGATACGCAGTATTTT
CDR3aa: CASSFRGTSGSTDTQYF

j_gene: TRBJ2-3
len: 17
d_gene: TRBD2
v_gene: TRBV5-1
abundance: NA
CDR3nt: TGCGCCAGCAGCCCAAAGTTCGGGGGGGTAAGCACAGATACGCAGTATTTT
CDR3aa: CASSPKFGGVSTDTQYF

j_gene: TRBJ2-3
len: 15
d_gene: NA
v_gene: TRBV15
abundance: NA
CDR3nt: TGTGCCACCAGCAGCCCGGGGGGCCAAACAGATACGCAGTATTTT
CDR3aa: CATSSPGGQTDTQYF

j_gene: TRBJ1-2
len: 14
d_gene: NA
v_gene: TRBV6-1
abundance: NA
CDR3nt: TGTGCCAGCAGTCGGACAGCCAGTAACTATGGCTACACCTTC
CDR3aa: CASSRTASNYGYTF

j_gene: TRBJ2-5
len: 12
d_gene: NA
v_gene: TRBV2
abundance: NA
CDR3nt: TGTGCCAGCAGTGCCGCAAGAGAGGCCCAGTACTTC
CDR3aa: CASSAAREAQYF

j_gene: TRBJ2-3
len: 16
d_gene: NA
v_gene: TRBV9
abundance: NA
CDR3nt: TGTGCCAGCAGCGTATCCCCCCGGGACACTTCAGATACGCAGTATTTT
CDR3aa: CASSVSPRDTSDTQYF

j_gene: TRBJ1-2
len: 11
d_gene: NA
v_gene: TRBV28
abundance: NA
CDR3nt: TGTGCCCGAGGACAGACTTATGGCTACACCTTC
CDR3aa: CARGQTYGYTF

j_gene: TRBJ2-1
len: 14
d_gene: NA
v_gene: TRBV28
abundance: NA
CDR3nt: TGTGCCAGCAGTTTACTAGCATCCTACAATGAGCAGTTCTTC
CDR3aa: CASSLLASYNEQFF

j_gene: TRBJ1-2
len: 14
d_gene: TRBD1
v_gene: TRBV29-1
abundance: NA
CDR3nt: TGCAGCGTTGAAGCCGGGACAGGGATCTATGGCTACACCTTC
CDR3aa: CSVEAGTGIYGYTF

j_gene: TRBJ1-2
len: 11
d_gene: NA
v_gene: TRBV19
abundance: NA
CDR3nt: TGTGCCAGTACCAGACAGAGTGGGTACCCCTTC
CDR3aa: CASTRQSGYPF

j_gene: TRBJ2-1
len: 17
d_gene: TRBD2
v_gene: TRBV7-2
abundance: NA
CDR3nt: TGTGCCAGCAGCCCATTAGCGGGAGGGATCGCCTACAATGAGCAGTTCTTC
CDR3aa: CASSPLAGGIAYNEQFF

j_gene: TRBJ2-7
len: 13
d_gene: TRBD1
v_gene: TRBV28
abundance: NA
CDR3nt: TGTGCCAGTTCCGACAGGGGGAACTACGAGCAGTACTTC
CDR3aa: CASSDRGNYEQYF

j_gene: TRBJ1-2
len: 14
d_gene: NA
v_gene: TRBV5-1
abundance: NA
CDR3nt: TGCGCCAGCAGCTTGGACAGACCTAACTATGGCTACACCTTC
CDR3aa: CASSLDRPNYGYTF

j_gene: TRBJ2-5
len: 14
d_gene: NA
v_gene: TRBV7-2
abundance: NA
CDR3nt: TGTGCCAGCAGCTCCCCCCCAGGGCGTGAGACCCAGTACTTC
CDR3aa: CASSSPPGRETQYF

j_gene: TRBJ2-7
len: 14
d_gene: NA
v_gene: TRBV28
abundance: NA
CDR3nt: TGTGCCAGCAGTCCACCGGGACAAACCTACGAGCAGTACTTC
CDR3aa: CASSPPGQTYEQYF

j_gene: TRBJ2-1
len: 12
d_gene: NA
v_gene: TRBV28
abundance: NA
CDR3nt: TGTGCCAGCAGTTTAAAGGGCAATGAGCAGTTCTTC
CDR3aa: CASSLKGNEQFF

j_gene: TRBJ1-1
len: 15
d_gene: TRBD1
v_gene: TRBV19
abundance: NA
CDR3nt: TGTGCCAGTAGTTGGGGACAGGTTGAGTACACTGAAGCTTTCTTT
CDR3aa: CASSWGQVEYTEAFF